This TCR beta chain was recorded in a study of T cells after yellow fever vaccination. General study results and limits: High-abundance clonotypes from the bulk population could contaminate FACS-sorted repertoires. Among primary-vaccination clones, most reappeared after the booster, at 96% for CD4 and around 91% for CD8.

TCRdb re-derived calls from the 5' RACE reads in MiXCR, one entry per CDR3 protein. This table has 120,000 or so distinct CDR3 sequences, around 15% appearing once. Germline V gene lookup returns CDR1 SNHLY and CDR2 FYNNEI. The CDR3 sequence is 15 residues long. V lost 1 base and J lost 4, with 14 bases in between. In regard to this clonotype: The target antigen is unknown.

The sequenced sample was CD8+ T cells sorted from PBMCs, obtained 5 days after the yellow fever booster vaccination. The V and J genes are TRBV2 and TRBJ2-7; D assignment may be TRBD1 or TRBD2 (5 bases each). The origin of this receptor is a man between 18 and 29 years old who received the YFV17D yellow fever vaccine. DNA of the CDR3: TGTGCCAGCAGTGAAGGGGACCGTTTCGTGTACGAGCAGTACTTC. Translated: CASSEGDRFVYEQYF. The complete variable domain, with remaining parts taken from reference TRBV2 and TRBJ2-7, reads EPEVTQTPSHQVTQMGQEVILRCVPISNHLYFYWYRQILGQKVEFLVSFYNNEISEKSEIFDDQFSVERPDGSNFTLKIRSTKLEDSAMYFCASSEGDRFVYEQYFGPGTRLTVT.